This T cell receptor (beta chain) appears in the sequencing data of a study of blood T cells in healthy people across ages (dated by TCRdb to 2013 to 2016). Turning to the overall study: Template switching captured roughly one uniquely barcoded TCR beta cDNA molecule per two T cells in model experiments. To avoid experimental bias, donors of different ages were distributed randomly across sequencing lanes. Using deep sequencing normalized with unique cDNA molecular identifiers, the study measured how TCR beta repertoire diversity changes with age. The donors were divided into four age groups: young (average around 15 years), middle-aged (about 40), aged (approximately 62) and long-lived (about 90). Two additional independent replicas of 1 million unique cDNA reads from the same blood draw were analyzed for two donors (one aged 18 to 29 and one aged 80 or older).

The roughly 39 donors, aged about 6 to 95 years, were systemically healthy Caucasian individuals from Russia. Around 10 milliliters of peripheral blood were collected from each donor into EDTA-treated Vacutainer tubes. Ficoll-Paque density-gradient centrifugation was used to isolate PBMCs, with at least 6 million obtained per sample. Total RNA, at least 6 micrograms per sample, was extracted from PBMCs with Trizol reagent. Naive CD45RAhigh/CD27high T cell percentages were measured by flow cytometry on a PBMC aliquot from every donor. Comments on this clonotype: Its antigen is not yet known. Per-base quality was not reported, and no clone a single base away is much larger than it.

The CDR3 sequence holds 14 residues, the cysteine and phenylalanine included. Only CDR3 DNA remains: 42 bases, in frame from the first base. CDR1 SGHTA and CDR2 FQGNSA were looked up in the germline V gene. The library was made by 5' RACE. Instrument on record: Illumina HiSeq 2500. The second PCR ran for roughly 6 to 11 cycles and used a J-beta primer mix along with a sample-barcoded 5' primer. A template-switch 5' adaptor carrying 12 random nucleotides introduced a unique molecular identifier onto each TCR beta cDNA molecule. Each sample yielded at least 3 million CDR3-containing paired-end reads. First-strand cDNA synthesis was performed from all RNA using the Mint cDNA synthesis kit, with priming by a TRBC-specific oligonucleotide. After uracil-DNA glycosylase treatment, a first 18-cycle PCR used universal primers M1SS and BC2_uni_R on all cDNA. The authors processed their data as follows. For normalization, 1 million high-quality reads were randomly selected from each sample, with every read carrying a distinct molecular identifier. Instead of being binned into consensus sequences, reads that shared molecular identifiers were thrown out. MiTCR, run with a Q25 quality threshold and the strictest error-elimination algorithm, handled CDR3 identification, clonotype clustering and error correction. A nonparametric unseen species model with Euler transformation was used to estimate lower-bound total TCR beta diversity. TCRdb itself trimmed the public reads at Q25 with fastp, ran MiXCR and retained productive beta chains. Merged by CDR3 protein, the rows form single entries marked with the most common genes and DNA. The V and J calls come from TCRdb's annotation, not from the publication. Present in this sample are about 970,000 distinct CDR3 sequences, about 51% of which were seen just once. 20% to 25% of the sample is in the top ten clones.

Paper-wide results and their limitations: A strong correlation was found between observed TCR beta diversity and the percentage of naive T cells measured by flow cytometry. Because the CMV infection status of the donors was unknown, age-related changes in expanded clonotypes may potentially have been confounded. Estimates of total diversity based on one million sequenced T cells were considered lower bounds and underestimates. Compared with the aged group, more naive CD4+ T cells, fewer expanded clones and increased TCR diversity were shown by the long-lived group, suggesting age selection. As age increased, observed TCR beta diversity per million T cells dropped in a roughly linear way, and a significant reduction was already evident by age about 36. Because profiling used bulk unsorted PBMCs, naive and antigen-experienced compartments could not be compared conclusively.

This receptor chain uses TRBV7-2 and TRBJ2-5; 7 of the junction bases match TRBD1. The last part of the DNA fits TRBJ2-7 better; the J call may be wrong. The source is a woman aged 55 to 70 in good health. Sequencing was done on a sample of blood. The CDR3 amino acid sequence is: CASSNPDRIYEQYF. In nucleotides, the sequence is TGTGCCAGCAGCAATCCGGACAGGATCTACGAGCAGTACTTC.